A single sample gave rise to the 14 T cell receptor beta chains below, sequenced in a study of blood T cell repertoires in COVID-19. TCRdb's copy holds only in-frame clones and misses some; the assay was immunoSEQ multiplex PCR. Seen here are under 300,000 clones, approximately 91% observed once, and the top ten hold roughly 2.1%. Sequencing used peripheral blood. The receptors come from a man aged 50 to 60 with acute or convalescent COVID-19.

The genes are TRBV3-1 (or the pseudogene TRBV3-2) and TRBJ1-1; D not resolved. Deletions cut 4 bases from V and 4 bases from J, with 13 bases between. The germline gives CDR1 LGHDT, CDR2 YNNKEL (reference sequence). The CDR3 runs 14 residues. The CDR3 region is CASSPGGETTEAFF. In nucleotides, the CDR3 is TGTGCCAGCAGCCCCGGTGGGGAGACCACTGAAGCTTTCTTT.

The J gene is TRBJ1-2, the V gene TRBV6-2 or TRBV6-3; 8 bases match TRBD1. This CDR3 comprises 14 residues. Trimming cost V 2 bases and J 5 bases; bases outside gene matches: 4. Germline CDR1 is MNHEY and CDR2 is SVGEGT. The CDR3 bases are TGTGCCAGCAGTTACCAGGGGGCGCTTTATGGCTACACCTTC. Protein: CASSYQGALYGYTF.

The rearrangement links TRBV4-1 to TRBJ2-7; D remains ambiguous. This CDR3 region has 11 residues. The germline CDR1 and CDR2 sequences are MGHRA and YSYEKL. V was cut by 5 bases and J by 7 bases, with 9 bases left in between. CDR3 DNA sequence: TGCGCCAGCAGCAATACTATAGAGCAGTACTTC. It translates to CASSNTIEQYF.

The CDR3 DNA is TGCGCCAGCAGCCAAGATGAGGGACAGGGAGCTTTCTTT. Translating gives CASSQDEGQGAFF. V usage is TRBV4-1 and J usage is TRBJ1-1, with 9 nucleotides matching TRBD1. CDR1 and CDR2 (germline): MGHRA, YSYEKL. V lost 0 bases to trimming and J lost 10 bases; unmatched junction nucleotides: 3. The length of the CDR3 is 13 residues.

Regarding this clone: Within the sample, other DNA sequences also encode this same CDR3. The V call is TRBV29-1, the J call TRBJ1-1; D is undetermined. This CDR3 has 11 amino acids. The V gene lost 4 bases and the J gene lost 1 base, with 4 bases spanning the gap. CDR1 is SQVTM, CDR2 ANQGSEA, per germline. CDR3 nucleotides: TGCAGCGTTGGGCAGAACACTGAAGCTTTCTTT. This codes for CSVGQNTEAFF.

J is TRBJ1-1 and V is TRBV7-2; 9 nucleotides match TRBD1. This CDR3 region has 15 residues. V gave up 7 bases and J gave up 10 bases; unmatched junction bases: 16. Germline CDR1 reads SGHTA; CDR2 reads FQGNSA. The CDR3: CASIPWQGQGLIAFF. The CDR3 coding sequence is TGTGCCAGCATCCCCTGGCAAGGACAGGGGCTTATAGCTTTCTTT.

CDR3 region: CASSQNSGANVLTF. CDR3 coding DNA: TGTGCCAGCTCTCAGAACTCTGGGGCCAACGTCCTGACTTTC. The J gene is TRBJ2-6, the V gene TRBV18; D unclear. This CDR3 comprises 14 residues. From germline, CDR1 is KGHSH and CDR2 LQKENI. V was cut by 6 bases and J by 0 bases, with 6 bases left in between.

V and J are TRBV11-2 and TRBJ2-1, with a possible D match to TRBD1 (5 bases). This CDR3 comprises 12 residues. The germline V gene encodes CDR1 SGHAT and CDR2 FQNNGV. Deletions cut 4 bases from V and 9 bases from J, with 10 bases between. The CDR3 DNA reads TGTGCCAGCAGCTACCAGGGTAGTGAGCAGTTCTTC. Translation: CASSYQGSEQFF.

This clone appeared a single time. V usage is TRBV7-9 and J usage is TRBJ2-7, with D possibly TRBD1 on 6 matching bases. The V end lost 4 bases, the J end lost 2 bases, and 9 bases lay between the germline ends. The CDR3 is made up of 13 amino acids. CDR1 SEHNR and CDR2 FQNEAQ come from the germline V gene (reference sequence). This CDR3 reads CASSSDRPYEQYF. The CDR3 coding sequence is TGTGCCAGCAGCTCTGACAGGCCCTACGAGCAGTACTTC.

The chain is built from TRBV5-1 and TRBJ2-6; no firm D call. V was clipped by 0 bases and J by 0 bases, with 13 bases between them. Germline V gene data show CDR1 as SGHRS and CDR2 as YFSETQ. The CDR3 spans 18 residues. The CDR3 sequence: CASSLEANYLSGANVLTF. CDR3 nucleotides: TGCGCCAGCAGCTTGGAGGCCAACTACCTCTCTGGGGCCAACGTCCTGACTTTC.

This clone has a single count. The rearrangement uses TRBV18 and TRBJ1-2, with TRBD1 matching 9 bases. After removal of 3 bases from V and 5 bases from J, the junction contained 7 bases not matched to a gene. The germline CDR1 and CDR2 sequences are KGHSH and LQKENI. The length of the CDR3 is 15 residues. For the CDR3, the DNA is TGTGCCAGCTCACCCCCGGGACAGGGACGATATGGCTACACCTTC. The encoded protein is CASSPPGQGRYGYTF.

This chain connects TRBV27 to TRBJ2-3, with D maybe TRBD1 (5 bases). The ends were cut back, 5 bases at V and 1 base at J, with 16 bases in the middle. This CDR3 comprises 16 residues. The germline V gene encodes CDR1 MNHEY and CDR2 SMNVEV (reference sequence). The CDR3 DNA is TGTGCCAGCAGTCCCCGGATTAAAGGGGGCACAGATACGCAGTATTTT. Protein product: CASSPRIKGGTDTQYF.

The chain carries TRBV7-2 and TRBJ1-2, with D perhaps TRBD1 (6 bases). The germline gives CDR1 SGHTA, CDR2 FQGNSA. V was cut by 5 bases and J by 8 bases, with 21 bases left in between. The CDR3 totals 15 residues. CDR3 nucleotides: TGTGCCAGCAGCGCTGACAGGACCCAGAGGGAGGGCTACACCTTC. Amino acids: CASSADRTQREGYTF. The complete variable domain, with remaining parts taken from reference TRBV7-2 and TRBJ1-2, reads GAGVSQSPSNKVTEKGKDVELRCDPISGHTALYWYRQSLGQGLEFLIYFQGNSAPDKSGLPSDRFSAERTGGSVSTLTIQRTQQEDSAVYLCASSADRTQREGYTFGSGTRLTVV.

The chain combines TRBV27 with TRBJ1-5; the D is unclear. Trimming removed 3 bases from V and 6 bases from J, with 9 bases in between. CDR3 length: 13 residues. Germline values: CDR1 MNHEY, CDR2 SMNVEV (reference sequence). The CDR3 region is CASSFTPSQPQHF. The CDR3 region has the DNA TGTGCCAGCAGTTTTACTCCGAGTCAGCCCCAGCATTTT.